A selection of T cell receptor beta chains follows, all from one sample in a study of CD4 T cells in relation to SARS-CoV-2 and coronaviruses. These TCRs' antigens remain unknown. Clones were read by immunoSEQ multiplex PCR, and TCRdb kept only the in-frame ones, dropping some. The sample yields 20,000 or so clones, about three quarters seen once. Sequenced: CD4+ T cells from PBMCs, cultured in vitro. The receptors here all came from a human donor in good health. The CDR3 runs from the conserved cysteine through the conserved F or W. A D gene is named only where the DNA matches it firmly. For some rows the clone size is stated as once, few or many, or as a class when expanded; others skip it.

v_call: TRBV6-1; clone_size: once; d_call: .; cdr3_aa: CASSEITGELFF
v_call: TRBV24-1; clone_size: once; d_call: .; cdr3_aa: CATSFPRGGNEQFF
v_call: TRBV10-3; clone_size: .; d_call: .; cdr3_aa: CAIGTASGGYTF
v_call: TRBV24-1; clone_size: .; d_call: .; cdr3_aa: CATADTDTQYF
v_call: TRBV7-8; clone_size: .; d_call: TRBD1; cdr3_aa: CASSLFGGTGGHEQYF
v_call: TRBV6-4; clone_size: .; d_call: .; cdr3_aa: CASSEGFGKSGYTF
v_call: TRBV27; clone_size: .; d_call: TRBD2; cdr3_aa: CASSVSGQVPYNEQFF
v_call: TRBV28; clone_size: .; d_call: TRBD1; cdr3_aa: CASTPTGEVEKLFF
v_call: TRBV28; clone_size: .; d_call: .; cdr3_aa: CASTPPGYQETQYF
v_call: TRBV5-5; clone_size: few; d_call: .; cdr3_aa: CASSLFPAANEKLFF